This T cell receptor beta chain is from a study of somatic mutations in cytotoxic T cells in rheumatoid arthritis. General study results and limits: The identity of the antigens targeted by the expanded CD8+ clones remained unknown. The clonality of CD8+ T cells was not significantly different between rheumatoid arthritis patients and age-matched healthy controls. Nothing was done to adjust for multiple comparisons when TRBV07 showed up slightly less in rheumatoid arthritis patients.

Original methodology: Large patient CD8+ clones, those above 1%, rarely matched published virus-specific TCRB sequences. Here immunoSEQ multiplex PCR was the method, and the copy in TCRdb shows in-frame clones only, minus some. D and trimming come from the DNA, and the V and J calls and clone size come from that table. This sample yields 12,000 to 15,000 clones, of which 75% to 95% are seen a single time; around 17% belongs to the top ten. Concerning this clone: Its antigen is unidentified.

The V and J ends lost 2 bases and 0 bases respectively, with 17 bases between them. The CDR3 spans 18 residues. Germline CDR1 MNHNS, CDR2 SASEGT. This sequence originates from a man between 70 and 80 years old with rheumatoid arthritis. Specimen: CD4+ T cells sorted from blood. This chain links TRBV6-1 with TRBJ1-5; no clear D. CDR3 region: CASSELKTLGYSNQPQHF. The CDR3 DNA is TGTGCCAGCAGTGAATTGAAGACCCTGGGCTATAGCAATCAGCCCCAGCATTTT.